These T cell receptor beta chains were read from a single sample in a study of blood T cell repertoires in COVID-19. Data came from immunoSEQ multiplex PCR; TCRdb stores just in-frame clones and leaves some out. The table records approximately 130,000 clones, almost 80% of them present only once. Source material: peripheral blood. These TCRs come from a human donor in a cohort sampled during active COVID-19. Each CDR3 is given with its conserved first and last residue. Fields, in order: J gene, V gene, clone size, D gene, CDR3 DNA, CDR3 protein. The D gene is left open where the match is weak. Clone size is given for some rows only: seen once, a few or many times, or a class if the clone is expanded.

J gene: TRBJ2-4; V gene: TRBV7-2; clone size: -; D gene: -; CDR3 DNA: TGTGCCAGCAGCTTACTTACTTCGACACATACCAAAAACATTCAGTACTTC; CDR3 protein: CASSLLTSTHTKNIQYF
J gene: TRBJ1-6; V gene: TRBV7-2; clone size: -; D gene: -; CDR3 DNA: TGTGCCAGCAGCTTAGGGGGGAACAGGGTAGATTCACCCCTCCACTTT; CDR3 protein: CASSLGGNRVDSPLHF
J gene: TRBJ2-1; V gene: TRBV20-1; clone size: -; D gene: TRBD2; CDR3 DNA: TGCAGTGCTAGTGCTTCCGGGACTAGCGGAAATAATGAGCAGTTCTTC; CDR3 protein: CSASASGTSGNNEQFF
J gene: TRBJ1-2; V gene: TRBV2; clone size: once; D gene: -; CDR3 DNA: TGTGCCAGCAGGTCCGGACAGAACTATGGCTACACCTTC; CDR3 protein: CASRSGQNYGYTF
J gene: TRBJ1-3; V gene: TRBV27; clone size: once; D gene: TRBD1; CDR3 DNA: TGTGCCAGCAGTTTAACAGGACAGGGGAGAAACACCATATATTTT; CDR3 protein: CASSLTGQGRNTIYF
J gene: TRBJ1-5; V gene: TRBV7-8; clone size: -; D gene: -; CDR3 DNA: TGTGCCAGCAGCTTAGGCGGCCTGAATCAGCCCCAGCATTTT; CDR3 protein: CASSLGGLNQPQHF
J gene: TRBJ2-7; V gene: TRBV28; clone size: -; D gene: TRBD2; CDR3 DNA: TGTGCCAGCAGGGAGCCGGGGGGGACCTACGAGCAGTACTTC; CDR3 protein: CASREPGGTYEQYF
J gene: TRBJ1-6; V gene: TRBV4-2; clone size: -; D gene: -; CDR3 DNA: TGTGCCAGCAGCCAAGCTAGGCAGTATAATTCACCCCTCCACTTT; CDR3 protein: CASSQARQYNSPLHF
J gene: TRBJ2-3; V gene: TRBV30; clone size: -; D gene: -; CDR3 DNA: TGTGCCTGGAGTGTAGACAGAGCAGATACGCAGTATTTT; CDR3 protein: CAWSVDRADTQYF
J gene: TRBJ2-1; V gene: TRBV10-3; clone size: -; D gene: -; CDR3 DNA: TGTGCCATCAGTGAGGAGGGAGGCTCCTACAATGAGCAGTTCTTC; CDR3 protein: CAISEEGGSYNEQFF
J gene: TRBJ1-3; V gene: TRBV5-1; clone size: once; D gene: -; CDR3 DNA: TGCGCCAGCCAACAGCAGGGAGGATTAAACACCATATATTTT; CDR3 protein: CASQQQGGLNTIYF
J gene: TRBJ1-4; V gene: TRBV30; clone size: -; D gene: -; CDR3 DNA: TGTGCCTGGAGCGAGGGGAGGGAAAAACTGTTTTTT; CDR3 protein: CAWSEGREKLFF
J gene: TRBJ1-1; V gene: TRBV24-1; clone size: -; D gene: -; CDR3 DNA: TGTGCCACCATTGGACAGTTGAACACTGAAGCTTTCTTT; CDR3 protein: CATIGQLNTEAFF
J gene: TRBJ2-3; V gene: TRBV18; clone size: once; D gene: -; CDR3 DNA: TGTGCCAGCTCATTAAGGACGGGGAGCACAGATACGCAGTATTTT; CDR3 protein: CASSLRTGSTDTQYF
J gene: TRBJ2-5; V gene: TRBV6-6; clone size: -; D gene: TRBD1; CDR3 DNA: TGTGCCAGCAGAAGCCCGGACAGGGGGCAAGAGACCCAGTACTTC; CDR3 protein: CASRSPDRGQETQYF
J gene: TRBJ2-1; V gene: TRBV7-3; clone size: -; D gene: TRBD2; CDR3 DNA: TGTGCCAGCAGCTTAAGAGGGTCTAGCGGGGTGGGGAATGAGCAGTTCTTC; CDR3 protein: CASSLRGSSGVGNEQFF
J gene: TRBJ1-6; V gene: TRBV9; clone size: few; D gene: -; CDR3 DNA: TGTGCCAGCAGCGCCGGGACTCCAAATTCACCCCTCCACTTT; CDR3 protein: CASSAGTPNSPLHF
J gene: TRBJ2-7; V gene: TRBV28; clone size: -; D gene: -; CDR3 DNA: TGTGCCAGCAGTTTTATAAGGACTACCTACGAGCAGTACTTC; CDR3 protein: CASSFIRTTYEQYF
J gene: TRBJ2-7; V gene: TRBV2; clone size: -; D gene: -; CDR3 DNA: TGTGCCAGCAGTGGGTCGGTTTACGAGCAGTACTTC; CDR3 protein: CASSGSVYEQYF
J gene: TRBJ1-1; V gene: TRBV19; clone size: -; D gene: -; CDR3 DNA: TGTGCCAGTAGTATAAAAAGGGGCACTGAAGCTTTCTTT; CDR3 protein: CASSIKRGTEAFF
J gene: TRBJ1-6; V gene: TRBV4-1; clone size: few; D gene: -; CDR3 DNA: TGCGCCAGCAGCCAGCCGTTAGTCGGGGATAATTCACCCCTCCACTTT; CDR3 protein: CASSQPLVGDNSPLHF
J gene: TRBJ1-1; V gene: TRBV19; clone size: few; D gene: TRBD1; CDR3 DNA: TGTGCCAGTAGTACGCTCCCGGGGACAGGGAACACTGAAGCTTTCTTT; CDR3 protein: CASSTLPGTGNTEAFF
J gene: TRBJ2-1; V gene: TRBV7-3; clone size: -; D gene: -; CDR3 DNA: TGTGCCAGCAGCTTAGCCTCCGAGCATGAGCAGTTCTTC; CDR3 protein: CASSLASEHEQFF
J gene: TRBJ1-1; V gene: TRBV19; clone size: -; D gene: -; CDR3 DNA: TGTGCCAGTAGTATTAAGATGCTCGGACAGCAGAACACTGAAGCTTTCTTT; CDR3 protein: CASSIKMLGQQNTEAFF
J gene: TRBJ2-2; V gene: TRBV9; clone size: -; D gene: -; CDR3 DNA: TGTGCCAGCAGCTCAAGGGGCGAGAACACCGGGGAGCTGTTTTTT; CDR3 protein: CASSSRGENTGELFF
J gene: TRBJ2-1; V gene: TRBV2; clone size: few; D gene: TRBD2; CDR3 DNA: TGTGCCAGCAGCGATCTGGGACTAGTCAATGAGCAGTTCTTC; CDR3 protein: CASSDLGLVNEQFF
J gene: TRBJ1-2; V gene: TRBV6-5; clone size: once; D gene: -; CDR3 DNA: TGTGCCAGCAGTTACTTACGGGACACCCGCGGGCATGGCTACACCTTC; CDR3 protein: CASSYLRDTRGHGYTF
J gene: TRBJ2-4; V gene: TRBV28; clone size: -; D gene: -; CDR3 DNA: TGTGCCAGCAGTAAGAGAGTAGCCAAAAACATTCAGTACTTC; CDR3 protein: CASSKRVAKNIQYF
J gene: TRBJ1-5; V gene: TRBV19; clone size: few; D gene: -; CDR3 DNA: TGTGCCAGTAGTATCCTTCGGCAGGCTAGCAATCAGCCCCAGCATTTT; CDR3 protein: CASSILRQASNQPQHF
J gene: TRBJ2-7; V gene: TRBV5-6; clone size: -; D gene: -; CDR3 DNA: TGTGCCAGCAGCCTCGGGACATTAAACGAGCAGTACTTC; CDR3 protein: CASSLGTLNEQYF
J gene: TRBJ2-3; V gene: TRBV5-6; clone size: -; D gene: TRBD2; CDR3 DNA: TGTGCCAGCTATAGCGGGGGGGCAACCTACCTGTCAGATACGCAGTATTTT; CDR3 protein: CASYSGGATYLSDTQYF
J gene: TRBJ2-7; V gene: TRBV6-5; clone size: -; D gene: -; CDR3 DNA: TGTGCCAGCAGCCTGGCTGCGGGGCCCTACGAGCAGTACTTC; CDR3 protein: CASSLAAGPYEQYF
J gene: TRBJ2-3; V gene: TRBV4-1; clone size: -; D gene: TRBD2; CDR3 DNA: TGCGCCAGCAGCCAAGGGGCGGGAGTCACAGATACGCAGTATTTT; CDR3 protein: CASSQGAGVTDTQYF
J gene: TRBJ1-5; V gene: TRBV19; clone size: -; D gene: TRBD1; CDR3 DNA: TGTGCCAGTAATACCTGGGACAGGGTGAATCAGCCCCAGCATTTT; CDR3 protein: CASNTWDRVNQPQHF
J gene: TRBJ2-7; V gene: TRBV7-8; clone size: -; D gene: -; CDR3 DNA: TGTGCCAGCAGCTTAGTTCCGCAGGGCCCCACGAGCTACGAGCAGTACTTC; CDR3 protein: CASSLVPQGPTSYEQYF
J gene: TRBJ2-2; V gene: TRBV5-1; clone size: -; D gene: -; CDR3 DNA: TGCGCCAGCAGCTTGGGTCAGAACACCGGGGAGCTGTTTTTT; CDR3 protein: CASSLGQNTGELFF
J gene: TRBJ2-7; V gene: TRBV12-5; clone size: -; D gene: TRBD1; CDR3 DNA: TGTGCTAGCACCGTGGGACAGGGGGCCTGCGAGCAGTACTTC; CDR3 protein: CASTVGQGACEQYF
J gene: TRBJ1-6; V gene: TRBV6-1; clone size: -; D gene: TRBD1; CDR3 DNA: TGTGCCAGCAGTGAACGTGGACAGGGTAATTCACCCCTCCACTTT; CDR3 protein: CASSERGQGNSPLHF
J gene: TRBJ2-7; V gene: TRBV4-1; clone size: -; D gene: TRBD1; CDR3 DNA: TGCGCCAGCAGCCAAACCGGGACAGGGATTACCTACGAGCAGTACTTC; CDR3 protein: CASSQTGTGITYEQYF
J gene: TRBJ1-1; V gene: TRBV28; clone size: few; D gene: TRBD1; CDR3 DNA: TGTGCCAGCAGTTTTGTCCACAGGGGGCAATCTGAAGCTTTCTTT; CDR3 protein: CASSFVHRGQSEAFF
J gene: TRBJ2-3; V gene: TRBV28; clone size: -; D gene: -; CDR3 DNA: TGTGCCAGCAGCCCAGGAACCGCTGGCACAGATACGCAGTATTTT; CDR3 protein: CASSPGTAGTDTQYF
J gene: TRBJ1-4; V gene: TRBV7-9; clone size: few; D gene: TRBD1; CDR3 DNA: TGTGCCAGCAGCTTAGCTACAGGGGAGAATGAAAAACTGTTTTTT; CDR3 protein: CASSLATGENEKLFF
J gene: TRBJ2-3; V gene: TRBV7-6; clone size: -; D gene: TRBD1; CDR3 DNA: TGTGCCAGCAGCTTAGAGACAGGGAAAGATACGCAGTATTTT; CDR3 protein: CASSLETGKDTQYF
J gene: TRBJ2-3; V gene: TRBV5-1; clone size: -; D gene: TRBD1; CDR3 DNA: TGCGCCAGCAGCTGGACAGGGGGCGACACAGATACGCAGTATTTT; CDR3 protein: CASSWTGGDTDTQYF
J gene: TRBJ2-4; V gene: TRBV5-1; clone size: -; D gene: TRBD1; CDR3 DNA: TGCGCCAGCAGCTTAACAGGGGCTCCAACCCCGGACATTCAGTACTTC; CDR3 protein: CASSLTGAPTPDIQYF
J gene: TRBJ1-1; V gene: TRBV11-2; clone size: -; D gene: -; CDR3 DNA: TGTGCCACCACAAACTCGGTTACCGGGAGGGGTTTGGCTGAAGCTTTCTTT; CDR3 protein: CATTNSVTGRGLAEAFF
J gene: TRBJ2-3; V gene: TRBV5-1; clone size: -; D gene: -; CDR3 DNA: TGCGCCAGCAGCTTGGCCAACAGCCCCGATACGCAGTATTTT; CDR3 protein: CASSLANSPDTQYF
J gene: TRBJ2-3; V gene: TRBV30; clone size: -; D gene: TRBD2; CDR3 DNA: TGTGCCTGGGTCCAGCGGGGGACGCTCACAGATACGCAGTATTTT; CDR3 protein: CAWVQRGTLTDTQYF
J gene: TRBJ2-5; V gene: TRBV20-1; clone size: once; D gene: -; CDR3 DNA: TGCAGTGCCCCGAGGAAAGAGACCCAGTACTTC; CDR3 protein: CSAPRKETQYF
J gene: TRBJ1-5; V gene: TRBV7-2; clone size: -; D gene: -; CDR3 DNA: TGTGCCAGCAGCTTAGAAGGACACAGTAATCAGCCCCAGCATTTT; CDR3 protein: CASSLEGHSNQPQHF
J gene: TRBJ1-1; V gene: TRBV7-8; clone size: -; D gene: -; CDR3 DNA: TGTGCCAGCAGCTTTGGGACATCGGACACTGAAGCTTTCTTT; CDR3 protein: CASSFGTSDTEAFF
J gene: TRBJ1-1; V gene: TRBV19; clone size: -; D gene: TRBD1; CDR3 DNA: TGTGCCAGTAGATCAACGGACAGGGGGAAGACTGAAGCTTTCTTT; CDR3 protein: CASRSTDRGKTEAFF
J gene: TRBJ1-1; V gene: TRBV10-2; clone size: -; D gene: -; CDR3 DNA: TGCGCCAGCAGAAGAGGCAGCGAGGACACTGAAGCTTTCTTT; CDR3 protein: CASRRGSEDTEAFF
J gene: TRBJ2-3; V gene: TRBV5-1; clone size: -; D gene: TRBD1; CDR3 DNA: TGCGCCAGCAGCTCCGGGGACAGGGGGCGCTCAGATACGCAGTATTTT; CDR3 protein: CASSSGDRGRSDTQYF
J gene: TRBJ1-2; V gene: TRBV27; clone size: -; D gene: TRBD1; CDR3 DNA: TGTGCCAGCAGCCTTAGACAGGGGGGCCACTATGGCTACACCTTC; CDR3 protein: CASSLRQGGHYGYTF
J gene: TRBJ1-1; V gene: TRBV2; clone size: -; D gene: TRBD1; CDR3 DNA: TGTGCCAGCAGTGAGGGTCTCCGGACAGGGGTTCCTGAAGCTTTCTTT; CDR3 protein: CASSEGLRTGVPEAFF
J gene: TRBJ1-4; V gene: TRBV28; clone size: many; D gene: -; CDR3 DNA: TGTGCCAGCAGTTTTGCAGGGTCTGATAATGAAAAACTGTTTTTT; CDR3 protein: CASSFAGSDNEKLFF
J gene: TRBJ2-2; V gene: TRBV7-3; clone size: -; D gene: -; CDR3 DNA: TGTGCCAGCAGCCCGCACGGGGCACAGGGTGACACCGGGGAGCTGTTTTTT; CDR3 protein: CASSPHGAQGDTGELFF
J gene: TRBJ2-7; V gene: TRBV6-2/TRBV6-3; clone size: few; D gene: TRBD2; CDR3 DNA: TGTGCCAGCAGTTACTACAGACTAGCGGGAGCGGGCGAGCAGTACTTC; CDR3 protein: CASSYYRLAGAGEQYF
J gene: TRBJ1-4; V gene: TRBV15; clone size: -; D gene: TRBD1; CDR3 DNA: TGTGCCACCAGCAGAGCCATGGGACAGCTTAATGAAAAACTGTTTTTT; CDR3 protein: CATSRAMGQLNEKLFF